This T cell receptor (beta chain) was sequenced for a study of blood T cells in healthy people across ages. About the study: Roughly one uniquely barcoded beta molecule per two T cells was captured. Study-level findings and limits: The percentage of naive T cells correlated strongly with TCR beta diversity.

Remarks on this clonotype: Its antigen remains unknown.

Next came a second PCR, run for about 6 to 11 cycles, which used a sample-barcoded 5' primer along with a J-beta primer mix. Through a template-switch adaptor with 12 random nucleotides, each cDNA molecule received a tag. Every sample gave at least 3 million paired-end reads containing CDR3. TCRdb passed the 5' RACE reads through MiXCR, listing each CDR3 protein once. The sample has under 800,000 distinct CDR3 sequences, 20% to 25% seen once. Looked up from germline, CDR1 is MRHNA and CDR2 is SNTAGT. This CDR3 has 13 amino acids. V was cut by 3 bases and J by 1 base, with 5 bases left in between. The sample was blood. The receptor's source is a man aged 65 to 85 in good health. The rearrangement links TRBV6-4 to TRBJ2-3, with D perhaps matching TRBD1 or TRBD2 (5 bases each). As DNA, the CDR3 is TGTGCCAGCAGTGAGGGGGGCACAGATACGCAGTATTTT. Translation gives CASSEGGTDTQYF.